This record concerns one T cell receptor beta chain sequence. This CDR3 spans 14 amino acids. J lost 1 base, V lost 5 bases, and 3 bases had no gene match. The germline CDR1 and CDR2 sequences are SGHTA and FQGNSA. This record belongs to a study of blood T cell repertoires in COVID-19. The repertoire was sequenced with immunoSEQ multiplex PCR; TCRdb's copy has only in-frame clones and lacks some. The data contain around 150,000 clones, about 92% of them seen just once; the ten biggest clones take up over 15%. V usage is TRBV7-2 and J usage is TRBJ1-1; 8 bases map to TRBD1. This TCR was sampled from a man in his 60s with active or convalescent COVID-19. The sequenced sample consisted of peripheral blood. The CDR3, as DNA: TGTGCCAGCAGCAGAGACAGGGGGAACACTGAAGCTTTCTTT. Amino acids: CASSRDRGNTEAFF.